The rows below give T cell receptor beta chains drawn from one sample of a study of spatial heterogeneity in lung cancer. TCRdb reprocessed the 5' RACE reads via MiXCR and lists one record per CDR3 protein. The table has about 82,000 distinct CDR3 sequences, over 9.5% seen once. Sequences were derived from PBMCs, sampled at surgery. These receptors were obtained from a male donor with early-stage non-small cell lung cancer. Both conserved end residues are part of each CDR3.

j_call v_call cdr3_aa
TRBJ2-2 TRBV6-2/TRBV6-3 CASRWQENTGELFF
TRBJ1-2 TRBV6-6 CASRTYGLFYGYTF
TRBJ2-1 TRBV7-9 CASSPAETGGAIHNEQFF
TRBJ2-2 TRBV10-3 CAISEEVVQELFF
TRBJ2-1 TRBV2 CASSGDRGEQFF
TRBJ2-4 TRBV14 CASSQETGQGKNIQYF
TRBJ1-1 TRBV2 CASSDHPSDRDTEAFF
TRBJ2-7 TRBV6-5 CASSSPGQGAYEQYF
TRBJ2-7 TRBV7-2 CASSLVGNGYEQYF
TRBJ1-1 TRBV30 CAWRSTSYPNTEAFF
TRBJ1-5 TRBV12-3/TRBV12-4 CAIKGVGEPQHF
TRBJ1-5 TRBV20-1 CSARGGSGIYSNQPQHF
TRBJ2-3 TRBV12-3/TRBV12-4 CASSLGGSGNTQYF
TRBJ2-5 TRBV5-1 CASSLANSQETQYF
TRBJ1-5 TRBV7-9 CASSLQGAGGNQPQHF
TRBJ2-1 TRBV5-5 CASSHGRAGYNEQFF
TRBJ1-2 TRBV4-2 CASSQDLAGGFYGYTF
TRBJ2-7 TRBV5-1 CASSTRTGGSYEQYF
TRBJ2-1 TRBV7-9 CASSASTSGSHRNEQFF
TRBJ2-6 TRBV5-1 CASSLDVAGANVLTF
TRBJ2-1 TRBV29-1 CSVETQGPYNEQFF
TRBJ1-4 TRBV29-1 CSVEAEAGSNEKLFF
TRBJ2-3 TRBV5-1 CASSLVGGRTDTQYF
TRBJ2-5 TRBV19 CASSIRGETQETQYF
TRBJ2-1 TRBV7-8 CASSVGTANYNEQFF
TRBJ2-6 TRBV11-2 CASSLAGAGANVLTF
TRBJ2-3 TRBV29-1 CSALLAESTDTQYF
TRBJ2-1 TRBV5-5 CASSEPTGFNEQFF
TRBJ1-4 TRBV14 CASSPPSHEKLFF
TRBJ2-7 TRBV5-6 CASSLGQGAFDEQYF
TRBJ2-1 TRBV7-3 CASSLMSATYNEQFF
TRBJ2-7 TRBV9 CASSGGSSYEQYF
TRBJ2-5 TRBV6-2/TRBV6-3 CASSGLAGETQYF
TRBJ1-1 TRBV10-3 CAISANQNTEAFF
TRBJ1-6 TRBV20-1 CSALDRDQSPLHF
TRBJ2-7 TRBV29-1 CSVRAPHPGQASEQYF
TRBJ1-4 TRBV3-1 CASSQANEKLFF